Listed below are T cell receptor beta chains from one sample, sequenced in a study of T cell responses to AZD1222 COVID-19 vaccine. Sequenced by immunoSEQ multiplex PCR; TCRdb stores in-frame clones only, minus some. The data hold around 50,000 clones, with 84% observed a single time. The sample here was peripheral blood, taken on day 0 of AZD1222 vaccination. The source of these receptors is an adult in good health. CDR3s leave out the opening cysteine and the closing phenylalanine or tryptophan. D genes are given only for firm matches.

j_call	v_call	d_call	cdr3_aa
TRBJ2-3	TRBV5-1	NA	ASSLAWSTDTQY
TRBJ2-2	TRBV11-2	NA	ASSSSTGMSMMTGELF
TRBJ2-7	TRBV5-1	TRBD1	ASSLAGTGSYEQY
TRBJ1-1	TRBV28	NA	ASSFQRQARRAF
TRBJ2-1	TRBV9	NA	ASSVVKDPRVGEQF
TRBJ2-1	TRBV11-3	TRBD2	ASSNRGLAGYYNEQF
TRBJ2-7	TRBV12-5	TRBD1	ASGLGGPGQNEQY
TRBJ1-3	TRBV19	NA	ASSTMMAGNTIY
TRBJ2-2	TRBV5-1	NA	ASSLDRGLTGELF
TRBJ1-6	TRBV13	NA	ASSFRANMALH
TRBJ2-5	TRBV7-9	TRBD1	ASSRPTGGQTQY
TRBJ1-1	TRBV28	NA	ASTSSGTGNTEAF
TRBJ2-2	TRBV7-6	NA	ASSLGGGVTTGELF
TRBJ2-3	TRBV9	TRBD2	ASSPGSSGRASTDTQY
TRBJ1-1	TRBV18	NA	ASSPTLTLEEAF
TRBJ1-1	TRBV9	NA	ASSPPDTEAF
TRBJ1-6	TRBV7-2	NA	ASSFQQGPNSPLH
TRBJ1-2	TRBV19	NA	ASSIFVDHGYT
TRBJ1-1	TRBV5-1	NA	ASSLVQGGYTEAF
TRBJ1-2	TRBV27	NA	ASSLNYGYT
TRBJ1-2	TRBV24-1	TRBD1	ATSDDRVYYGYT
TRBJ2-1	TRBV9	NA	ASSPPGGEQF
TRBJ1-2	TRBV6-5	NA	ASSDSFADGYT
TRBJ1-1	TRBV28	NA	ASCHGPMNTEAF
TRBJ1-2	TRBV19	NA	ASTPLDSPVNYGYT
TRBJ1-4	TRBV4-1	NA	ASSTGGGDEKLF
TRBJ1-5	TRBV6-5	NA	ASTVGGYFQPQH
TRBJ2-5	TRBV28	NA	ASSADRQETQY
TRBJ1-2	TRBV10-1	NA	ASRTNYGYT
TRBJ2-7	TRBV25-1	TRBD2	ASSESGGASDEQY
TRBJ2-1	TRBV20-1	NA	SASQGAPYNEQF
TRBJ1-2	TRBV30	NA	AWKQGAYT
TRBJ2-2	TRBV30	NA	AWSGLANTGELF
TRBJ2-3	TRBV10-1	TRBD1	ASSESDRAADTQY
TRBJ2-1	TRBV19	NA	ASSRSLGPGNEQF
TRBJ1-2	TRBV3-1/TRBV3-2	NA	ASSHPTVEANYGYT
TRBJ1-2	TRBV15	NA	ATSRKNSNGYT
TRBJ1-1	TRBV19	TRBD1	ASSRRQGGTEAF
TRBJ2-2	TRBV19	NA	ASSMGPARDTGELF
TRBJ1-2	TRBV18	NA	ASSPRQGGNYGYT
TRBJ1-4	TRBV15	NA	ATRGRGTPLATNEKLF
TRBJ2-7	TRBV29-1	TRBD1	SVSQTGPYEQY
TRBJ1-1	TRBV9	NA	ASSANTGRGTEAF